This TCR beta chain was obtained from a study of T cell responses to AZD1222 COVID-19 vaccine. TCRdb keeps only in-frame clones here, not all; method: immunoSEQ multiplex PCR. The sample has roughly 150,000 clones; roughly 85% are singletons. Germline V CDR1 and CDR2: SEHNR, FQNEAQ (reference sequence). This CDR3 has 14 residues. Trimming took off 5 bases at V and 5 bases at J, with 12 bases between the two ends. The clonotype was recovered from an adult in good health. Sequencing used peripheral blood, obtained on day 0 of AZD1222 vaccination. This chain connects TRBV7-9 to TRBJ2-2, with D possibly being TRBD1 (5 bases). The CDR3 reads CASSVQTATGELFF. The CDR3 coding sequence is TGTGCCAGCAGCGTTCAGACAGCGACCGGGGAGCTGTTTTTT.